A single sample is the source of the 5 T cell receptor beta chains below, sequenced in a study of blood T cell repertoires in COVID-19. The repertoire was sequenced with immunoSEQ multiplex PCR; TCRdb's copy has only in-frame clones and lacks some. The sample shows fewer than 700,000 clones, 85% to 90% of them seen only once. The material sequenced was peripheral blood. The origin of the receptors is a woman in her 50s with COVID-19, enrolled during active disease.

As DNA, the CDR3 is TGTGCCAGCAGCGGGGGCGGACGGACTGAAGCTTTCTTT. This codes for CASSGGGRTEAFF. The chain carries TRBV5-8 and TRBJ1-1; D might be TRBD1 (6 bases). The V end was cut by 4 bases, the J end by 5 bases, with 12 bases between. Per germline, CDR1 SGHTS and CDR2 YDEGEE. The CDR3 extends over 13 amino acids.

The chain recombines TRBV13 with TRBJ1-2, with 12 bases that match TRBD1. V trimming: 5 bases; J trimming: 8 bases; junction bases outside the gene matches: 3. Germline V gene data show CDR1 as PRHDT and CDR2 as FYEKMQ (reference sequence). The CDR3 covers 13 residues. The DNA of the CDR3 is TGTGCCAGCAGCCTCGGGACAGGGGGCGGCTACACCTTC. Translated: CASSLGTGGGYTF.

J is TRBJ2-3 and V is TRBV5-1, with TRBD1 matching 9 bases. The V gene end was trimmed by 6 bases and the J gene end by 4 bases; junction bases not matched to a gene: 6. CDR1 and CDR2 from the germline V gene are SGHRS and YFSETQ. There are 14 residues in the CDR3. This CDR3 reads CASIRDRAPDTQYF. The CDR3 DNA is TGCGCCAGCATTAGGGACAGGGCCCCAGATACGCAGTATTTT.

In its sample, this clone was seen once. The chain joins TRBV24-1 to TRBJ1-5; maybe TRBD1 (5 bases). The V gene lost 9 bases and the J gene lost 7 bases, with 15 bases spanning the gap. Germline loops: CDR1 KGHDR, CDR2 SFDVKD. The CDR3 has 13 amino acids. The CDR3 coding sequence is TGTGCCACCGGGGGGTTGGAAGGGCAGCCCCAGCATTTT. It encodes CATGGLEGQPQHF.

The V and J genes are TRBV7-7 and TRBJ2-5; 13 bases match TRBD2. The J segment lost 0 bases and the V segment lost 5 bases, leaving 6 bases of the junction unmatched. Germline CDR1 and CDR2: SSHAT and FNYEAQ (reference sequence). This CDR3 has 17 residues. The DNA of the CDR3 is TGTGCCAGCAGCCCAGGACTAGCGGGGGCCCACCAAGAGACCCAGTACTTC. It codes for CASSPGLAGAHQETQYF.